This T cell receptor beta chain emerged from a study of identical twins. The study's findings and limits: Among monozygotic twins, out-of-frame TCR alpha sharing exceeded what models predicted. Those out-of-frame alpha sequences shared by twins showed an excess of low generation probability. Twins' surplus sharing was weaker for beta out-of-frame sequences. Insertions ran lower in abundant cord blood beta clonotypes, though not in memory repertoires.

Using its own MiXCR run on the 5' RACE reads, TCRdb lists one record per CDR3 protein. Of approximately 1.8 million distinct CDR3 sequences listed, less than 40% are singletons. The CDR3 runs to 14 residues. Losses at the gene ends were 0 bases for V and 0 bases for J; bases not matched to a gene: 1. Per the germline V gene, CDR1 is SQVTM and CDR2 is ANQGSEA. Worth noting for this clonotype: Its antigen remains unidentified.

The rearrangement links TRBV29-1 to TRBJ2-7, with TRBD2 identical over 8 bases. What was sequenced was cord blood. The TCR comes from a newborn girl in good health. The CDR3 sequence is CSVEDREGSYEQYF. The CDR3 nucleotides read TGCAGCGTTGAAGATCGGGAGGGCTCCTACGAGCAGTACTTC.